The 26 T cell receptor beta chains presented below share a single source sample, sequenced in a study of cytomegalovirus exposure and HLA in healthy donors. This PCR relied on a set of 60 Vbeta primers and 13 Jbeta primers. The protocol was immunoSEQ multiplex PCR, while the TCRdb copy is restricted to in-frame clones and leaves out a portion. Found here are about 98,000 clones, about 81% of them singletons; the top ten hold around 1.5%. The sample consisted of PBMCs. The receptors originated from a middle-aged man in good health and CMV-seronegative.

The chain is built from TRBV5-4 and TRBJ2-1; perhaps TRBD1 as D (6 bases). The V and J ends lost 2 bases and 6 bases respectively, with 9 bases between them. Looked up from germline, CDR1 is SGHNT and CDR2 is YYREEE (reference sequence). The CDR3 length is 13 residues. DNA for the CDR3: TGTGCCAGCAGCTTACAAGGGGGCAATGAGCAGTTCTTC. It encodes CASSLQGGNEQFF.

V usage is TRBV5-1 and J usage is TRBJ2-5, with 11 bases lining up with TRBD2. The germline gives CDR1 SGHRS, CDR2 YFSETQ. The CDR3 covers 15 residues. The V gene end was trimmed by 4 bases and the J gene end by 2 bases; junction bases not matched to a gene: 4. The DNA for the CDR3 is TGCGCCAGCAGCGCAGGGACTAGCGGACAAGAGACCCAGTACTTC. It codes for CASSAGTSGQETQYF.

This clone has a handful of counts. In nucleotides, the CDR3 is TGTGCCACCCAGGGGAGGGATTCCAAAAACATTCAGTACTTC. The encoded protein is CATQGRDSKNIQYF. The rearrangement joins TRBV5-4 to TRBJ2-4; a weak D match, TRBD2 (7 bases). The V gene lost 9 bases and the J gene lost 2 bases, with 15 bases spanning the gap. The CDR3 runs 14 residues. Per the germline V gene, CDR1 is SGHNT and CDR2 is YYREEE (reference sequence).

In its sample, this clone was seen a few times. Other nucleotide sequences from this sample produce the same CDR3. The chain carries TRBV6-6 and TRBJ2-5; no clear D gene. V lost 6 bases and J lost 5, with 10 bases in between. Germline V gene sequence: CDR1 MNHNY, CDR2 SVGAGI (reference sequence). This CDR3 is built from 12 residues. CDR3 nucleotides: TGTGCCAGCAGCAATCCCCGGGAGACCCAGTACTTC. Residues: CASSNPRETQYF.

CDR3 loop: CATSRDRQGAGGANVLTF. For the CDR3, the DNA is TGTGCCACCAGCAGAGATCGGCAGGGGGCGGGGGGGGCCAACGTCCTGACTTTC. The genes are TRBV15 and TRBJ2-6, with 8 bases fitting TRBD1. V lost 0 bases, J lost 4 bases, and 8 bases stayed unmatched. The CDR3 length is 18 residues. Germline V gives CDR1 LNHNV, CDR2 YYDKDF (reference sequence).

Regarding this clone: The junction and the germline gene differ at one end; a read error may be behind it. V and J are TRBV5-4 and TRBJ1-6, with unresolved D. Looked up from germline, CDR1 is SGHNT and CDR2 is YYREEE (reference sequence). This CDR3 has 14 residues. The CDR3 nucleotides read TGTGCCGGCAGCTCAGTTCGGGATAATTCACCCCTCCACTTT. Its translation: CAGSSVRDNSPLHF.

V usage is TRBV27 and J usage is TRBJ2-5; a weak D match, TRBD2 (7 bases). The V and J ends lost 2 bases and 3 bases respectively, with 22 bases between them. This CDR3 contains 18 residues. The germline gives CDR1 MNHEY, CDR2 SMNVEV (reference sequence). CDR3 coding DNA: TGTGCCAGCAGTTTACGCCATAGGGGCGGGGGCCCCAAAGAGACCCAGTACTTC. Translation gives CASSLRHRGGGPKETQYF.

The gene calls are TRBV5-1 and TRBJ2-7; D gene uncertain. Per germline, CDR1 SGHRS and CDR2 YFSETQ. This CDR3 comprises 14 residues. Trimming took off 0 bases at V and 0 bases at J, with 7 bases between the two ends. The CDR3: CASSLVGISYEQYF. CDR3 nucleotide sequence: TGCGCCAGCAGCTTGGTGGGCATCTCCTACGAGCAGTACTTC. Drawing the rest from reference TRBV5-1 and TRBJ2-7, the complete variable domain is KAGVTQTPRYLIKTRGQQVTLSCSPISGHRSVSWYQQTPGQGLQFLFEYFSETQRNKGNFPGRFSGRQFSNSRSEMNVSTLELGDSALYLCASSLVGISYEQYFGPGTRLTVT.

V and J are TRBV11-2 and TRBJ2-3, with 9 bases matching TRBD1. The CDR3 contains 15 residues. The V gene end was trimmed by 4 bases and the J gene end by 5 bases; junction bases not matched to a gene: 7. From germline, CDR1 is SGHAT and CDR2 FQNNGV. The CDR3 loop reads CASSSNRGRIDTQYF. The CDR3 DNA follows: TGTGCCAGCAGCTCAAACAGGGGGCGGATAGATACGCAGTATTTT. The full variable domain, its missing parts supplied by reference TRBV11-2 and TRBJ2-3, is EAGVAQSPRYKIIEKRQSVAFWCNPISGHATLYWYQQILGQGPKLLIQFQNNGVVDDSQLPKDRFSAERLKGVDSTLKIQPAKLEDSAVYLCASSSNRGRIDTQYFGPGTRLTVL.

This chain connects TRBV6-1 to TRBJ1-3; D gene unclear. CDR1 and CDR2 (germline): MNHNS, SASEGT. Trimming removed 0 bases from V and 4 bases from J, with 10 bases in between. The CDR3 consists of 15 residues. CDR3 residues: CASSEARVFGNTIYF. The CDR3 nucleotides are TGTGCCAGCAGTGAAGCGCGGGTATTCGGAAACACCATATATTTT.

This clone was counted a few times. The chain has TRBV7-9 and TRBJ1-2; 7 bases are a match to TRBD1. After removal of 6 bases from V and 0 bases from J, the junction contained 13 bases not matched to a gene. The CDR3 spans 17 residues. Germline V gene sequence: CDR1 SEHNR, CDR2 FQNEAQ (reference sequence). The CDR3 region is CASRYTGDPQANYGYTF. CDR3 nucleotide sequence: TGTGCCAGCAGGTACACAGGGGATCCCCAAGCTAACTATGGCTACACCTTC. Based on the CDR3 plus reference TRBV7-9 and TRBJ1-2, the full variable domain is DTGVSQNPRHKITKRGQNVTFRCDPISEHNRLYWYRQTLGQGPEFLTYFQNEAQLEKSRLLSDRFSAERPKGSFSTLEIQRTEQGDSAMYLCASRYTGDPQANYGYTFGSGTRLTVV.

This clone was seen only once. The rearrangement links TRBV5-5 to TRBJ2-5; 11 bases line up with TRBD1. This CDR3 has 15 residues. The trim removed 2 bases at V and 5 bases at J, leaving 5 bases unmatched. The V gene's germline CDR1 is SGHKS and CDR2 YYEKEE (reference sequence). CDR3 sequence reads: CASSLPGQGGETQYF. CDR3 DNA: TGTGCCAGCAGCTTACCGGGACAGGGGGGTGAGACCCAGTACTTC.

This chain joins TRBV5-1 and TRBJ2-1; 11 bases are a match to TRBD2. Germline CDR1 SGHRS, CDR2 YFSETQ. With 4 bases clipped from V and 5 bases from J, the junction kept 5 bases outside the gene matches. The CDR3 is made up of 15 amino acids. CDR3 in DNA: TGCGCCAGCAGCCCCGGGACTAGCGGCAACAATGAGCAGTTCTTC. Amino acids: CASSPGTSGNNEQFF.

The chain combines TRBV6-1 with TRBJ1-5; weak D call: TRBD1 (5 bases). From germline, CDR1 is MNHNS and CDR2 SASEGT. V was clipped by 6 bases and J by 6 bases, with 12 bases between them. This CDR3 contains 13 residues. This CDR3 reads CASRTGFVQPQHF. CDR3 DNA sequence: TGTGCCAGCAGAACAGGTTTTGTTCAGCCCCAGCATTTT.

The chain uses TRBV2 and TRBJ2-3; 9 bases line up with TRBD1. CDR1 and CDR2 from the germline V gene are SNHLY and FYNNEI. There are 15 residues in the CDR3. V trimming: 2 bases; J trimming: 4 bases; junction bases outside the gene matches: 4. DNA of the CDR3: TGTGCCAGCAGTGAACCTGGACAGGGGTCAGATACGCAGTATTTT. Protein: CASSEPGQGSDTQYF.

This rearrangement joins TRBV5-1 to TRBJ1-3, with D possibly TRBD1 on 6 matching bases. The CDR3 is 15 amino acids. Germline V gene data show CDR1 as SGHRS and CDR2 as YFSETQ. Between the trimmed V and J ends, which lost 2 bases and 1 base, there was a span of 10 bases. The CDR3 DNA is TGCGCCAGCAGCTTATCCACAGGGTCTGGAAACACCATATATTTT. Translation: CASSLSTGSGNTIYF.

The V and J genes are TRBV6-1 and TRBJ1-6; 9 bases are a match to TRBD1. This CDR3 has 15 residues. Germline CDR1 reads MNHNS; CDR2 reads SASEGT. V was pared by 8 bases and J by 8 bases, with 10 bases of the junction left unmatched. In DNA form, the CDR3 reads TGTGCCAGCCGCCGGGACAGGGTAGAATATTCACCCCTCCACTTT. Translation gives CASRRDRVEYSPLHF.

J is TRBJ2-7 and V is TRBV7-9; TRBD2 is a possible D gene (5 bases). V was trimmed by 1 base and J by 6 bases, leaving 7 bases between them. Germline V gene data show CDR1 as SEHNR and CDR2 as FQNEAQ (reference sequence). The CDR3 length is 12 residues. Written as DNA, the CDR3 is TGTGCCAGCAGCTTAGGAGGAGGCGAGCAGTACTTC. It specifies CASSLGGGEQYF.

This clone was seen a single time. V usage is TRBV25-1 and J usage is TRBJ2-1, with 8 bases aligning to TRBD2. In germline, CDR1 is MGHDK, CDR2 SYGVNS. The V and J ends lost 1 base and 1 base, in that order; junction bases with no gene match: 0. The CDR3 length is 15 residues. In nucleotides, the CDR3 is TGTGCCAGCAGTGAATCGGGGGGGTCCTACAATGAGCAGTTCTTC. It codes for CASSESGGSYNEQFF.

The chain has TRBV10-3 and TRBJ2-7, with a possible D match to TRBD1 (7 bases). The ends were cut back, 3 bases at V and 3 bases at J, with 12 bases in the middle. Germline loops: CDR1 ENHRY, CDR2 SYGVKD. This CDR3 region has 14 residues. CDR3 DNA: TGTGCCATCAGTGACAGGGGGGCGGTCTACGAGCAGTACTTC. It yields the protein CAISDRGAVYEQYF.

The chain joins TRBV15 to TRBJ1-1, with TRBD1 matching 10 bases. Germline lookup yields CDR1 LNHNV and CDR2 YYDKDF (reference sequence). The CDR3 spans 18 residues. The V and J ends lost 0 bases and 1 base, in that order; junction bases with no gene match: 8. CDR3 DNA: TGTGCCACCAGCAGAGATCTTATGGACAGGGGGTGGAACACTGAAGCTTTCTTT. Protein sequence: CATSRDLMDRGWNTEAFF.

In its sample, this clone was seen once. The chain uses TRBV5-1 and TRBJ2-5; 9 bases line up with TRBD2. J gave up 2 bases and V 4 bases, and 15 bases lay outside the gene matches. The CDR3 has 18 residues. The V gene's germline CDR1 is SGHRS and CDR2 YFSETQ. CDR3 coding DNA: TGCGCCAGCAGCCCAGGACTTGCGGGGGGGAGGGGACAAGAGACCCAGTACTTC. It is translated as CASSPGLAGGRGQETQYF.

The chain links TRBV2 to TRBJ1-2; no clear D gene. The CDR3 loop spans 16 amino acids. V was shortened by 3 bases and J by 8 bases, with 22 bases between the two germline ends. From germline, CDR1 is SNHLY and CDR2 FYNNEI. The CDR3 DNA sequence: TGTGCCAGCAGTGATGTTACCCGAGGTAGTAAGTTCGGCTACACCTTC. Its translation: CASSDVTRGSKFGYTF.

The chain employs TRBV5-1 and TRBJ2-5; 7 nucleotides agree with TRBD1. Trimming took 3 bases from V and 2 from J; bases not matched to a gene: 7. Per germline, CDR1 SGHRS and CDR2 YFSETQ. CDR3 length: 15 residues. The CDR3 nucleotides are TGCGCCAGCAGCTCTATCGGGACAGAGCAAGAGACCCAGTACTTC. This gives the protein CASSSIGTEQETQYF.

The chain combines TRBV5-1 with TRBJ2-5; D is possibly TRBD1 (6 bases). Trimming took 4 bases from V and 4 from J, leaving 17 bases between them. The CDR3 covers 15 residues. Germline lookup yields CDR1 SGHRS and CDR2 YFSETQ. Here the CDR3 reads CASSTDGQIPETQYF. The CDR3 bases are TGCGCCAGCAGCACTGACGGACAGATCCCAGAGACCCAGTACTTC.

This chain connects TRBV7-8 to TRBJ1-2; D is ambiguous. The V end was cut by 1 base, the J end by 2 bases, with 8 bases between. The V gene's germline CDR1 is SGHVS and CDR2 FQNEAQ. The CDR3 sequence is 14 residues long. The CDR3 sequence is CASSLGRGNYGYTF. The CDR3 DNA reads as TGTGCCAGCAGCTTAGGCCGGGGAAACTATGGCTACACCTTC. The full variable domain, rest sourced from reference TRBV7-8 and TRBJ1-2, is GAGVSQSPRYKVAKRGQDVALRCDPISGHVSLFWYQQALGQGPEFLTYFQNEAQLDKSGLPSDRFFAERPEGSVSTLKIQRTQQEDSAVYLCASSLGRGNYGYTFGSGTRLTVV.